This T cell receptor (beta chain) was observed in a study of shared clonotypes between healthy human individuals. Study-wide context: The cohort had two women and three men, ages 18 to 49. Study-wide points: Sequencing of the sorted subsets was shown by rarefaction to be incomplete despite large depth.

All participating donors were Caucasian adults from Nashville, Tennessee. Sequencing was performed with immunoSEQ multiplex PCR; in TCRdb, only in-frame clones are kept and a portion is missing. Among 800,000 to 1,200,000 clones listed, 70% to 80% were seen once. CDR3 length: 12 residues. CDR1 MDHEN and CDR2 SYDVKM come from the germline V gene. Trimming removed 5 bases from V and 13 bases from J; junction bases left unmatched: 0. This clone was seen more than once but under ten times. The antigen is undetermined. Sequencing used memory CD4+ T cells from PBMCs. Sample subset: CD45RA-negative fraction. This TCR was recovered from a man between 18 and 29 years old in good health. Some clones in this sample may be carry-over from other donors' samples. The chain recombines TRBV28 with TRBJ2-2; 14 positions agree with TRBD2. Written as DNA, the CDR3 is TGTGCCAGCAGTGGACTAGCGGGAGGGCTGTTTTTT. Amino acids: CASSGLAGGLFF.